This T cell receptor beta chain was sequenced for a study of cytomegalovirus exposure and HLA in healthy donors (dated by TCRdb to about 2017). For the wider study: In an earlier analysis of some 550 of the donors, 276 Gb of sequence data and 90 million to 120 million unique TCR beta sequences from roughly 200 million T cells were reported. Donor age, sex, ethnicity and CMV serostatus were compiled alongside the repertoire data. A later genetic analysis used genome-wide SNP genotypes for about 65% of the roughly 700 donors, treating that subset as a discovery cohort. Among around 400 genotyped donors of the cohort, an average of about 240,000 unique TCR beta nucleotide sequences were sequenced per donor, roughly 18% of them non-productive. Rather than using new phenotypic data, the later analysis identified candidate immune exposures from TCR beta sequences and from how often those sequences occurred across donors. Roughly 5 DR-DQ haplotypes were treated as single units for association and clustering because of strong linkage in the cohort. The study combined high-throughput TCR immunosequencing, statistical association of individual TCRs with disease status, and machine learning to predict cytomegalovirus infection status. Approximately 310 gigabases of sequencing data and 78 million or so unique TCR sequences were included in an early release covering about 700 HLA-typed donors. The T cell repertoires of about 700 subjects were profiled by immunosequencing and related to cytomegalovirus serostatus. The aim of the study was to test whether cataloging public T cell receptors could identify signatures of past pathogen exposure. Every discovery cohort repertoire had been produced on one sequencing platform. Along with the 666-subject first cohort, a separate validation cohort of 120 different subjects was used. Of the roughly 400 genotyped donors, 81% were placed in the genetic ancestry cluster associated with self-reported Caucasian donors. A later analysis re-examined previously published TCR beta repertoires from several hundred donors and added high-resolution HLA genotyping to investigate patterns of TCR occurrence. HLA typing covered class I and class II loci at four-digit resolution. The number of typed donors differed by locus: about 629-630 for A, B, C, DRB1 and DQB1; approximately 520 for DQA1; fewer than 610 for DPA1; and roughly 490 for DPB1. An earlier analysis of 587 of the donors applied high-throughput TCR beta sequencing to assess whether each TCR beta V gene segment acted as functional or pseudogenic. Study-wide conclusions, independent of this receptor: In a later analysis, several top co-occurrence clusters were reported to appear linked to parvovirus B19, influenza, CMV and Epstein-Barr virus. Correlated functional status among segregating V segments might reflect linkage disequilibrium, but an unknown experimental factor could not be ruled out. Presence/absence analyses assumed roughly uniform sequencing depth across donors, an assumption that may not hold. A cluster of highly shared sequence variants was judged likely to represent a technical artifact of the sequencing pipeline. Most CMV-associated TCR beta chains appeared to be HLA-restricted in a later analysis, and the HLA associations seemed to be driven largely by CMV exposure. Across donors, most TCR sequences were observed very rarely, whereas some public TCRs were present in many individuals. Compared with equally common non-associated chains, HLA-associated TCR beta chains in a later analysis were more clonally expanded and had lower generation probabilities. Assigning TCR associations to individual alleles was difficult when HLA alleles, especially DR and DQ, strongly co-occurred. In an earlier analysis of approximately 590 of the donors, most TCR beta V segments appeared in productive rearrangements about 90% or about 30% of the time, broadly matching IMGT annotations. The only immune exposure information available for the cohort was CMV serostatus. Compared with the roughly 700-donor mean, donors in an Asian-associated ancestry cluster had fewer N-insertions in productive TCRs, according to a later genetic analysis. Cytomegalovirus status was reported to be diagnosed by the classifier with high specificity and sensitivity in both the original and validation cohorts. In a later analysis, 15,000 to 20,000 TCR beta sequences were associated with specific HLA alleles at a false discovery rate of 0.05. According to the authors, the approach could potentially be generalized to other disease states and immunological phenotypes. According to a later analysis, TCR association rates differed among HLA loci, with DRB1 alleles showing the most associated TCRs and HLA-C alleles showing the fewest. A further reported finding was that TCR beta sequences accurately predicted the HLA-A and HLA-B alleles for most subjects in the first cohort. The cohort was sequenced for TCR beta chains only, and without alpha or paired-chain data the features that could be detected were limited. In vitro tests confirmed that a few of the cytomegalovirus-associated TCR beta chains recognize cytomegalovirus antigens. Because HLA typing was missing for some donors at each locus, association tests included only the typed subset. Because the 87-base-pair reads could not distinguish some IMGT-functional V segments, including TRBV6-2 and TRBV6-3, those segments were excluded. An association between a missense DCLRE1C variant and V-gene and J-gene trimming of TCR beta chains was found in a later genetic analysis and replicated in an independent cohort. The earlier analysis of 450 to 700 of the donors excluded 15 to 20 rarely observed V segments, including chromosome 9 orphons, because counts were too low. The study listed 150 to 200 TCR beta chains as associated with cytomegalovirus.

Sequences SGDLS (CDR1) and YYNGEE (CDR2) are obtained from the germline V gene. The CDR3 contains 15 residues, cysteine and phenylalanine counted. This entry keeps only the CDR3 DNA: 45 bases, framed from base 1. V and J lose 4 bases and 4 bases, and a span of 17 bases separates them. The cohort consisted of 666 healthy bone marrow donors. At the time of sampling, every cohort member was nominally healthy, though immune exposures that went unrecorded were likely present. The donor tested CMV seronegative and was one of the 352 seronegative cohort members. Each donor provided a peripheral blood sample, and peripheral blood mononuclear cells were used for TCR beta sequencing. Genomic DNA extraction from the blood cell samples was performed with the Qiagen DNeasy Blood Extraction Kit. Judged by its sample share, this clone qualifies as medium-sized (0.01 to 0.1%). Its antigen target is currently unknown. Within one base of it there is no much larger clone, and no base qualities were kept.

Library method: the immunoSEQ multiplex PCR assay. The multiplex PCR relied on a mix of 60 forward primers for TCR Vbeta segments and 13 reverse primers for TCR Jbeta segments. The CDR3 region of rearranged TCR beta genes was amplified from genomic DNA by a multiplex PCR assay. On the Illumina HiSeq System, the amplified TCR beta libraries were sequenced as 87-base-pair reads. Turning to the authors' computational methods: In a later analysis, some 80 million unique TCR beta chains were counted across the 666 repertoires, and roughly 9.9 million of these chains were shared by at least two donors. A nearest-neighbor algorithm error-corrected the raw reads and collapsed the reads into unique sequences, merging closely related sequences to remove PCR and sequencing errors. To assign V, D and J gene segments, CDR3 sequences were aligned to IMGT reference sequences. For a sequence to be retained, a match of at least six nucleotides to both a V gene segment and a J gene segment was required. A rearrangement counted as productive if the CDR3 had no stop codons and remained in frame with V and J, and every other rearrangement counted as non-productive. CDR3 was defined by IMGT convention, running from the second conserved V-encoded cysteine to the conserved J-encoded phenylalanine. Sequences without an unambiguous match to a single V gene segment were excluded from the earlier analysis of 450 to 750 of the donors. An earlier analysis of approximately 590 of the donors called V segments functional above 56.7% productive rearrangements and segregating when the between-donor standard deviation exceeded 5%. A statistical classification framework was built for diagnosing cytomegalovirus status from the catalog of TCR beta chain sequences. V and J gene assignment, in a later analysis, came from comparing TCR nucleotide sequences with IMGT/GENE-DB human TR gene sequences. In a later analysis, CDR3 sequences and most-parsimonious VDJ recombination scenarios were assigned using the TCRdist pipeline. In a later analysis, every TCR beta chain was defined by the combination of its CDR3 amino acid sequence and its V-gene family, and reads without a unique V-gene family were dropped. A later analysis removed roughly 590 highly shared, low-generation-probability nucleotide sequences to deal with suspected cross-contamination and a sequencing artifact. A later analysis calculated a clonal expansion index for each public chain from normalized within-repertoire ranks of inferred template counts. A later analysis computed generation probabilities with a VDJ recombination model fitted to out-of-frame rearrangements, and checked the results against IGoR. A later analysis scored TCR-TCR, TCR-HLA and TCR-CMV co-occurrence with hypergeometric tests, applying a repertoire-size bias correction to TCR pairs. A later analysis estimated false discovery rates by permuting HLA or CMV assignments 20 times. In a later analysis, co-occurring TCRs were grouped using DBSCAN, and TCRdist sequence similarity was added for clustering within HLA-allele-positive subsets. Repertoires with fewer than 30,000 or more than 120,000 public chains, plus five repertoires with anomalous nucleotide sharing, were excluded from co-occurrence clustering. This immuneACCESS table, as held by TCRdb, lists in-frame sequences with V and J called but not all clones. Of the missing ones, under half trace to an unresolved V gene in checked studies; the others have no known cause. The V and J calls and clone size are taken from that table; D and trimming were inferred from the DNA. The sample table lists 74,000 or so clones, 65% to 70% of them with a count of one. More than 2% of the sample comes from the top ten.

Material for sequencing was PBMCs. This receptor was obtained from a woman younger than 45 in good health and CMV-seronegative. The chain is assembled from TRBV9 and TRBJ1-1; TRBD1 is a weak D gene call, 5 bases matching. The DNA is as follows: TGTGCCAGCAGCCTTGGGACTTCTCCGAGCACTGAAGCTTTCTTT. Its coded protein is CASSLGTSPSTEAFF.